The source of this T cell receptor beta chain is a study of blood T cells in healthy people across ages. Next came a second PCR, run for about 7 to 12 cycles, which used a sample-barcoded 5' primer along with a J-beta primer mix. A tag from a template-switch adaptor with 12 random nucleotides marked each cDNA molecule. TCRdb reanalysed the 5' RACE reads using MiXCR and keeps one entry per CDR3 protein. Here the sample spans hundreds of thousands of distinct CDR3 sequences, roughly 47% being singletons. The sequence came from a woman aged 60-75 years in good health. The sample comprised blood.

CDR3 DNA: TGCGCCAGCAGCCAACCCCACCGCGGACAGGGAAGAGAGACCCAGTACTTC. This codes for CASSQPHRGQGRETQYF. The chain recombines TRBV4-1 with TRBJ2-5; TRBD1 agrees at 8 bases. The germline V gene encodes CDR1 MGHRA and CDR2 YSYEKL. The ends lost 2 bases at V and 4 bases at J; junction bases unmatched: 12. The CDR3 runs to 17 residues.